The 21 T cell receptor beta chains given below trace back to one sample, sequenced in a study of cytomegalovirus exposure and HLA in healthy donors. PCR involved 60 Vbeta and 13 Jbeta primers. The repertoire was sequenced with immunoSEQ multiplex PCR; TCRdb's copy has only in-frame clones and lacks some. Among 90,000 to 120,000 clones, less than 85% were seen once, and the ten largest hold 5% to 6%. Input material: PBMCs. Receptor source: a woman aged 18-29 years in good health and CMV-seropositive.

The V and J genes are TRBV27 and TRBJ2-1, with D possibly TRBD2 on 6 matching bases. In germline, CDR1 is MNHEY, CDR2 SMNVEV (reference sequence). The CDR3 is made up of 14 amino acids. Trimming cost V 3 bases and J 5 bases, with 11 bases left between them. The CDR3, as DNA: TGTGCCAGCAGTTTGCCTAGCGCACACAATGAGCAGTTCTTC. It translates to CASSLPSAHNEQFF.

Only a few counts were recorded for this clone. The chain recombines TRBV25-1 with TRBJ1-1; possibly TRBD1 for D (6 bases). The CDR3 runs 15 residues. With 4 bases removed from V and 0 bases from J, the gap between germline ends came to 12 bases. CDR1 is MGHDK and CDR2 is SYGVNS in the germline V gene. In nucleotides, the CDR3 is TGTGCCAGCAGTGGCGGGGGACATTTGAACACTGAAGCTTTCTTT. It yields the protein CASSGGGHLNTEAFF.

The rearrangement joins TRBV10-3 to TRBJ2-2; possibly TRBD2 for D (5 bases). The CDR3 is 14 amino acids. Trimming removed 1 base at V and 6 bases at J, with 9 bases between. Per the germline V gene, CDR1 is ENHRY and CDR2 is SYGVKD. The CDR3, as DNA: TGTGCCATCAGTGAGTTAGGGAGTTCCGGGGAGCTGTTTTTT. It codes for CAISELGSSGELFF.

This chain joins TRBV2 and TRBJ1-5, with 9 bases aligning to TRBD1. This CDR3 region has 14 residues. Germline V CDR1 and CDR2: SNHLY, FYNNEI. J gave up 6 bases and V 4 bases, and 4 bases lay outside the gene matches. The CDR3 is CASSVETGGQPQHF. The CDR3 DNA reads as TGTGCCAGCAGTGTTGAGACAGGGGGTCAGCCCCAGCATTTT.

On this clone: The missing conserved phenylalanine or tryptophan at the end of this CDR3 makes a read error likely. It is unclear where the CDR3 begins or ends on the DNA, so no DNA is shown, and the CDR3 is as TCRdb lists it. V and J are TRBV9 and TRBJ1-6; the table calls TRBD1, which could not be checked here. Germline V lookup: CDR1 SGDLS, CDR2 YYNGEE. The CDR3 is 9 amino acids long, termini counted. The chain's CDR3 is CASSVCVDI.

A few counts support this clone. The chain joins TRBV28 to TRBJ2-7; D unclear. Looked up from germline, CDR1 is MDHEN and CDR2 is SYDVKM. V lost 1 base, J lost 1 base, and 8 bases lay in between. The CDR3 is 14 amino acids. CDR3 coding DNA: TGTGCCAGCAGTTTATTGTGGCAATCCTACGAGCAGTACTTC. Protein: CASSLLWQSYEQYF.

CDR3 amino acids: CASSVAATGSYNEQFF. The CDR3 DNA is TGTGCCAGCAGCGTAGCAGCGACAGGGTCCTACAATGAGCAGTTCTTC. The chain carries TRBV9 and TRBJ2-1; 7 bases line up with TRBD1. Losses at the gene ends were 0 bases for V and 1 base for J; bases not matched to a gene: 4. Germline CDR1 is SGDLS and CDR2 is YYNGEE. This CDR3 region has 16 residues.

The CDR3 here is CASSRDSATEAFF. CDR3 coding DNA: TGCGCCAGCAGCCGGGACAGTGCGACTGAAGCTTTCTTT. The rearrangement joins TRBV5-1 to TRBJ1-1; 7 bases align to TRBD1. The CDR3 runs to 13 residues. Trimming cost V 4 bases and J 5 bases; bases outside gene matches: 5. Germline assignment: CDR1 SGHRS and CDR2 YFSETQ.

The chain uses TRBV28 and TRBJ2-7; possibly TRBD1 for D (6 bases). From germline, CDR1 is MDHEN and CDR2 SYDVKM. The CDR3 extends over 13 amino acids. V lost 7 bases to trimming and J lost 0 bases, with 10 bases between them. The chain's CDR3 is CASNPRGSYEQYF. The CDR3 DNA is TGTGCCAGCAACCCCAGGGGCTCCTACGAGCAGTACTTC.

V gene TRBV30 combines with J gene TRBJ1-2; D perhaps matches TRBD1 (6 bases). The CDR3 has 13 amino acids. The germline CDR1 and CDR2 sequences are GTSNPN and SVGIG (reference sequence). V was shortened by 3 bases and J by 6 bases, with 14 bases between the two germline ends. The CDR3 reads CAWRTGLSDGYTF. The CDR3 nucleotides read TGTGCCTGGAGAACAGGGTTATCGGATGGCTACACCTTC.

The chain has TRBV2 and TRBJ2-7; the D is unclear. V lost 1 base and J 3 bases, leaving 13 bases between the germline ends. CDR3 size: 15 residues. Germline CDR1 SNHLY, CDR2 FYNNEI. CDR3 nucleotides: TGTGCCAGCAGTGAAGTAATCGGAGCCCGCTACGAGCAGTACTTC. Encoded protein: CASSEVIGARYEQYF. Full variable domain (missing parts from reference TRBV2 and TRBJ2-7): EPEVTQTPSHQVTQMGQEVILRCVPISNHLYFYWYRQILGQKVEFLVSFYNNEISEKSEIFDDQFSVERPDGSNFTLKIRSTKLEDSAMYFCASSEVIGARYEQYFGPGTRLTVT.

CDR3 nucleotide sequence: TGTGCCAGCAGCGTTAGGAGGACCGGGGAGCTGTTTTTT. Translation: CASSVRRTGELFF. This chain joins TRBV9 and TRBJ2-2; the D gene is possibly TRBD2 (5 bases). Trimming removed 2 bases at V and 5 bases at J, with 7 bases between. Per the germline V gene, CDR1 is SGDLS and CDR2 is YYNGEE. This CDR3 has 13 residues. The full variable domain, completed using reference TRBV9 and TRBJ2-2, is DSGVTQTPKHLITATGQRVTLRCSPRSGDLSVYWYQQSLDQGLQFLIQYYNGEERAKGNILERFSAQQFPDLHSELNLSSLELGDSALYFCASSVRRTGELFFGEGSRLTVL.

This clone was recorded a few times. The chain uses TRBV7-2 and TRBJ2-1; 15 bases line up with TRBD2. This CDR3 has 13 residues. The V gene end was trimmed by 3 bases and the J gene end by 13 bases; junction bases not matched to a gene: 1. Germline assignment: CDR1 SGHTA and CDR2 FQGNSA. As DNA, the CDR3 is TGTGCCAGCAGCTTGGGACTAGCGGGAGGCCAGTTCTTC. Translation gives CASSLGLAGGQFF. Together with reference TRBV7-2 and TRBJ2-1, the CDR3 gives the full variable domain: GAGVSQSPSNKVTEKGKDVELRCDPISGHTALYWYRQSLGQGLEFLIYFQGNSAPDKSGLPSDRFSAERTGGSVSTLTIQRTQQEDSAVYLCASSLGLAGGQFFGPGTRLTVL.

The CDR3 is CASSFSGLQETQYF. The DNA for the CDR3 is TGTGCCAGCAGCTTTAGCGGGCTCCAAGAGACCCAGTACTTC. The V call is TRBV9, the J call TRBJ2-5; 7 bases are a match to TRBD2. The trim removed 4 bases at V and 1 base at J, leaving 4 bases unmatched. CDR1 and CDR2 (germline): SGDLS, YYNGEE. The CDR3 totals 14 residues.

This clone was counted between two and nine times. The J gene is TRBJ2-2, the V gene TRBV28, with D tentatively TRBD2 (5 bases). The CDR3 is made up of 17 amino acids. With 6 bases removed from V and 6 bases from J, the gap between germline ends came to 23 bases. Germline CDR1 and CDR2: MDHEN and SYDVKM. The DNA of the CDR3 is TGTGCCAGCAGCTCACTCCAGACCGGGGAACCATCCGGGGAGCTGTTTTTT. This sequence encodes CASSSLQTGEPSGELFF.

The chain employs TRBV30 and TRBJ1-5; no reliable D call. This CDR3 comprises 15 residues. Germline V gene data show CDR1 as GTSNPN and CDR2 as SVGIG (reference sequence). The V end lost 0 bases, the J end lost 2 bases, and 11 bases lay between the germline ends. CDR3 amino acids: CAWSVTAFGNQPQHF. CDR3 DNA: TGTGCCTGGAGTGTTACAGCCTTTGGCAATCAGCCCCAGCATTTT.

The rearrangement uses TRBV5-8 and TRBJ1-2; TRBD1 agrees at 8 bases. CDR3 length: 16 residues. In germline, CDR1 is SGHTS, CDR2 YDEGEE. V lost 4 bases and J lost 5; bases outside the gene matches: 13. This CDR3 is CASSVYLGQEGYGYTF. The CDR3 DNA sequence: TGTGCCAGCAGCGTTTATCTGGGACAGGAGGGGTATGGCTACACCTTC.

This chain connects TRBV7-2 to TRBJ2-5, with a possible D match to TRBD1 (6 bases). The CDR3 extends over 15 amino acids. Germline V CDR1 and CDR2: SGHTA, FQGNSA. Between the trimmed V and J ends, which lost 1 base and 5 bases, there was a span of 14 bases. The CDR3 bases are TGTGCCAGCAGCTTAGTTACAGGGTTGGCGGAGACCCAGTACTTC. This translates into CASSLVTGLAETQYF.

This chain connects TRBV5-1 to TRBJ2-1; no clear D. Trimming pared 3 bases from V and 6 bases from J, leaving 16 bases between. The germline CDR1 and CDR2 sequences are SGHRS and YFSETQ. There are 15 residues in the CDR3. The CDR3: CASSSRDLVSNEQFF. The CDR3 coding sequence is TGCGCCAGCAGCTCGCGTGATCTAGTCTCCAATGAGCAGTTCTTC.

V usage is TRBV9 and J usage is TRBJ1-1, with D maybe TRBD1 (5 bases). The CDR3 covers 14 residues. The germline V gene has CDR1 SGDLS and CDR2 YYNGEE. V was cut by 0 bases and J by 5 bases, with 11 bases left in between. Here the CDR3 reads CASSVGPGGTEAFF. Written as DNA, the CDR3 is TGTGCCAGCAGCGTAGGGCCCGGGGGGACTGAAGCTTTCTTT.

V usage is TRBV28 and J usage is TRBJ1-2; D may be TRBD1 (5 bases). This CDR3 is built from 12 residues. Germline-derived CDR1 and CDR2 are MDHEN and SYDVKM. V was shortened by 6 bases and J by 8 bases, with 13 bases between the two germline ends. The CDR3 reads CASSATGWGYTF. CDR3 DNA: TGTGCCAGCAGCGCAACAGGCTGGGGCTACACCTTC.